Reported below is one T cell receptor (beta chain). Its cognate antigen is unknown. The data stem from a study of T cell responses to AZD1222 COVID-19 vaccine. Background on the study: Combined were second doses at about 4 or about 12 weeks.

Losses at the gene ends were 3 bases for V and 7 bases for J; bases not matched to a gene: 12. In germline, CDR1 is SGHVS, CDR2 FQNEAQ. CDR3 length: 16 residues. Sequencing was performed with immunoSEQ multiplex PCR; in TCRdb, only in-frame clones are kept and a portion is missing. The sample shows around 100,000 clones, around 89% of them seen only once. The study's findings and limits: The study found Spike-specific TCR breadth and depth rose after two AZD1222 doses. Donors, mostly white British, included more females; clonal diversity was possibly underestimated.

This chain links TRBV7-8 with TRBJ1-2, with TRBD1 identical over 9 bases. Here the sequenced sample was peripheral blood, taken on day 0 of AZD1222 vaccination. The receptor was derived from an adult in good health. The CDR3: CASSFEFTGGAGGYTF. CDR3 DNA sequence: TGTGCCAGCAGCTTCGAATTCACAGGGGGCGCGGGTGGCTACACCTTC.